This TCR beta chain derives from a study of blood T cell repertoires in COVID-19. Repertoires were generated with immunoSEQ multiplex PCR, while TCRdb's copy carries only in-frame clones and drops some. The sample shows fewer than 65,000 clones, around 91% of them seen only once. Germline V gives CDR1 LNHDA, CDR2 SQIVND (reference sequence). Trimming removed 4 bases from V and 6 bases from J; junction bases left unmatched: 6. The CDR3 extends over 15 amino acids. This chain links TRBV19 with TRBJ1-6; 7 bases agree with TRBD1. The sample taken for sequencing was peripheral blood. This TCR was recovered from a woman in her fifties or sixties with COVID-19, enrolled during active disease. CDR3 in amino acids: CASSTTGTVNSPLHF. The CDR3, as DNA: TGTGCCAGTAGTACTACCGGGACAGTTAATTCACCCCTCCACTTT.